This T cell receptor beta chain was sequenced for a study of tumor-infiltrating lymphocytes in localized non-small cell lung cancer. Turning to the study itself: Some samples were collected after neoadjuvant chemotherapy; smokers, never-smokers and several histologies were included. Notes on the study in general: IM1 and IM2 tumors showed no difference in T-cell fraction. Different pieces of the same tissue went to different assays, confounding technical variation with intratumor heterogeneity.

Concerning this clone: Its target is not known.

Sequencing used immunoSEQ multiplex PCR; TCRdb keeps in-frame clones, though not all of them. The sample lists thousands of clones; about 70% were seen once. The ends were cut back, 1 base at V and 1 base at J, with 4 bases in the middle. Per germline, CDR1 LNHDA and CDR2 SQIVND (reference sequence). This CDR3 has 13 amino acids. Sequencing was done on a sample of uninvolved lung tissue not adjacent to the tumor. The clonotype originates from a human donor with non-small cell lung cancer. The J gene is TRBJ1-1, the V gene TRBV19; unclear D gene. In DNA, the CDR3 is TGTGCCAGTAGTATAGGAGGGAACACTGAAGCTTTCTTT. Residues: CASSIGGNTEAFF.